The 22 T cell receptor beta chains presented below share a single source sample, sequenced in a study of OX40 agonist ivuxolimab in advanced cancers. The repertoire was sequenced with immunoSEQ multiplex PCR; TCRdb's copy has only in-frame clones and lacks some. This sample has about 93,000 clones, with more than 85% found just once. The source was CD4+ or CD8+ T cells sorted from blood, collected in a trial of the OX40 agonist ivuxolimab. The receptors come from an adult with an advanced solid tumor such as melanoma, head and neck, liver or kidney cancer.

About this clone: At the DNA level, this CDR3 is encoded by other sequences in the same sample as well. The rearrangement uses TRBV5-1 and TRBJ1-1; D gene unclear. This CDR3 has 15 amino acids. Germline V lookup: CDR1 SGHRS, CDR2 YFSETQ. V gave up 0 bases and J gave up 8 bases, with 17 bases separating them. In DNA form, the CDR3 reads TGCGCCAGCAGCTTGGAAACTGGGGTTTCCACGGAAGCTTTCTTT. Translated, it gives CASSLETGVSTEAFF.

V and J are TRBV12-5 and TRBJ2-3; 8 bases are shared with TRBD1. The V gene end was trimmed by 5 bases and the J gene end by 6 bases; junction bases not matched to a gene: 1. Germline V gene data show CDR1 as LGHNT and CDR2 as FRNRAP. The CDR3 sequence is 12 residues long. CDR3 sequence reads: CASGRQGDTQYF. The CDR3 region has the DNA TGTGCTAGTGGTCGACAGGGGGATACGCAGTATTTT.

The chain combines TRBV5-1 with TRBJ1-2, with D unclear. Trimming removed 2 bases at V and 4 bases at J, with 9 bases between. In germline, CDR1 is SGHRS, CDR2 YFSETQ. The length of the CDR3 is 13 residues. CDR3 nucleotides: TGCGCCAGCAGCTTTCCAGAGAGCTATGGCTACACCTTC. The encoded protein is CASSFPESYGYTF.

This chain connects TRBV7-2 to TRBJ2-2, with D perhaps TRBD1 (5 bases). Between the trimmed V and J ends, which lost 5 bases and 6 bases, there was a span of 16 bases. This CDR3 is built from 15 residues. Germline V CDR1 and CDR2: SGHTA, FQGNSA. In DNA form, the CDR3 reads TGTGCCAGCAGCCCAGGACAAGGAGTTTCCGGGGAGCTGTTTTTT. It translates to CASSPGQGVSGELFF.

The rearrangement uses TRBV7-2 and TRBJ2-2; 13 bases are shared with TRBD2. V was pared by 5 bases and J by 7 bases, with 4 bases of the junction left unmatched. The V gene's germline CDR1 is SGHTA and CDR2 FQGNSA. The CDR3 extends over 15 amino acids. This CDR3 is CASSTTSGRSGELFF. CDR3 DNA sequence: TGTGCCAGCAGCACGACTAGCGGGAGGAGCGGGGAGCTGTTTTTT.

The chain joins TRBV10-3 to TRBJ1-5; D is uncertain. The germline V and J ends were trimmed by 3 bases and 6 bases, with 12 bases remaining between them. The CDR3 extends over 14 amino acids. Germline assignment: CDR1 ENHRY and CDR2 SYGVKD. This chain's CDR3 is CAISESMGSQPQHF. In DNA, the CDR3 is TGTGCCATCAGTGAAAGTATGGGGTCTCAGCCCCAGCATTTT.

This chain connects TRBV7-8 to TRBJ2-2; 8 nucleotides agree with TRBD2. V gave up 4 bases and J gave up 6 bases; unmatched junction bases: 10. Germline values: CDR1 SGHVS, CDR2 FQNEAQ. CDR3 size: 16 residues. Written as DNA, the CDR3 is TGTGCCAGCAGCTACCCCGGGGGGGCAAAATCCGGGGAGCTGTTTTTT. This sequence encodes CASSYPGGAKSGELFF.

J is TRBJ1-3 and V is TRBV11-2; D is ambiguous. Trimming cost V 5 bases and J 2 bases, with 13 bases left between them. The CDR3 has 15 residues. From germline, CDR1 is SGHAT and CDR2 FQNNGV. CDR3 amino acids: CASSPTTGTGNTIYF. The DNA of the CDR3 is TGTGCCAGCAGCCCGACAACGGGGACTGGAAACACCATATATTTT.

The chain employs TRBV10-2 and TRBJ1-5; D is ambiguous. CDR3 length: 13 amino acids. Per the germline V gene, CDR1 is WSHSY and CDR2 is SAAADI. Deletions cut 5 bases from V and 3 bases from J, with 8 bases between. The CDR3 protein is CASSTQDNQPQHF. CDR3 nucleotides: TGCGCCAGCAGTACCCAGGACAATCAGCCCCAGCATTTT.

The V gene is TRBV7-9, the J gene TRBJ1-1; D is perhaps TRBD1 (6 bases). The V end was cut by 3 bases, the J end by 7 bases, with 12 bases between. The V gene's germline CDR1 is SEHNR and CDR2 FQNEAQ (reference sequence). The CDR3 extends over 13 amino acids. CDR3 in DNA: TGTGCCAGCAGCTTGCGGACAGATCATGAAGCTTTCTTT. As protein: CASSLRTDHEAFF.

This clone was counted only a few times. The V gene is TRBV30, the J gene TRBJ2-5; D remains unclear. Germline lookup yields CDR1 GTSNPN and CDR2 SVGIG (reference sequence). Trimming removed 2 bases from V and 4 bases from J, with 11 bases in between. CDR3 length: 13 amino acids. CDR3 DNA: TGTGCCTGGAGTCAATTAGACCCAGAGACCCAGTACTTC. It yields the protein CAWSQLDPETQYF.

The rearrangement links TRBV11-2 to TRBJ2-7; no clear D. Between the trimmed V and J ends, which lost 4 bases and 6 bases, there was a span of 19 bases. The CDR3 contains 15 residues. Per germline, CDR1 SGHAT and CDR2 FQNNGV. CDR3 sequence: CASSSSSTAGIEQYF. The CDR3 nucleotides read TGTGCCAGCAGCTCCTCGTCGACCGCTGGGATCGAGCAGTACTTC.

For the CDR3, the DNA is TGTGCCAGCAGCCGAGGTAGGGAGGGGGAAGCTTTCTTT. Protein sequence: CASSRGREGEAFF. V and J are TRBV7-9 and TRBJ1-1; weak D call: TRBD1 (5 bases). CDR3 length: 13 residues. The V and J ends lost 5 bases and 8 bases respectively, with 15 bases between them. Per germline, CDR1 SEHNR and CDR2 FQNEAQ (reference sequence).

This chain uses TRBV7-9 with TRBJ2-7; 10 nucleotides match TRBD2. V trimming: 4 bases; J trimming: 3 bases; junction bases outside the gene matches: 6. Per germline, CDR1 SEHNR and CDR2 FQNEAQ (reference sequence). The CDR3 length is 15 residues. Here the CDR3 DNA reads TGTGCCAGCAGCTCTCCGGGACTAGCGCACTACGAGCAGTACTTC. Translating gives CASSSPGLAHYEQYF.

The gene calls are TRBV7-9 and TRBJ2-7; 11 bases agree with TRBD2. The CDR3 consists of 14 residues. Germline CDR1 is SEHNR and CDR2 is FQNEAQ (reference sequence). After removal of 1 base from V and 13 bases from J, the junction contained 9 bases not matched to a gene. CDR3 sequence reads: CASSLDGPSGRIYF. CDR3 nucleotide sequence: TGTGCCAGCAGCTTAGACGGGCCTAGCGGGAGGATATACTTC.

This chain joins TRBV28 and TRBJ2-7, with a tentative D call TRBD1 (5 bases). This CDR3 spans 13 amino acids. CDR1 is MDHEN and CDR2 is SYDVKM in the germline V gene. The V gene lost 2 bases and the J gene lost 3 bases, with 8 bases spanning the gap. The CDR3 DNA sequence: TGTGCCAGCAGTTTACCAGGGCTCTACGAGCAGTACTTC. Translating it yields CASSLPGLYEQYF.

Of note for this clone: This sample also contains other DNA sequences that code for the same CDR3. This chain links TRBV28 with TRBJ1-1; no clear D gene. The length of the CDR3 is 13 residues. Germline CDR1 is MDHEN and CDR2 is SYDVKM. The germline V and J ends were trimmed by 7 bases and 0 bases, with 9 bases remaining between them. DNA for the CDR3: TGTGCCAGCACGGGAGCCATGAACACTGAAGCTTTCTTT. It specifies CASTGAMNTEAFF.

V and J are TRBV4-2 and TRBJ2-1; 7 bases agree with TRBD2. Trimming cost V 3 bases and J 4 bases; bases outside gene matches: 9. Germline loops: CDR1 LGHNA, CDR2 YNFKEQ. This CDR3 contains 16 residues. CDR3 protein: CASSHPGGAGYNEQFF. In nucleotides, the CDR3 is TGTGCCAGCAGCCACCCGGGGGGAGCGGGATACAATGAGCAGTTCTTC.

This clone was counted once. The chain has TRBV19 and TRBJ2-4; TRBD2 might be the D (5 bases). CDR1 LNHDA and CDR2 SQIVND come from the germline V gene (reference sequence). V lost 1 base and J 0 bases, leaving 13 bases between the germline ends. The CDR3 spans 17 residues. CDR3 sequence (DNA): TGTGCCAGTAGTATAGCAGCGGTCGGACTAGCCAAAAACATTCAGTACTTC. Protein product: CASSIAAVGLAKNIQYF.

The chain uses TRBV6-4 and TRBJ2-3; TRBD2 matches 15 bases. CDR3 length: 17 amino acids. The junction had 7 bases not matched to a gene; V was cut back by 6 bases and J by 3 bases. Germline V gene sequence: CDR1 MRHNA, CDR2 SNTAGT. The CDR3, as DNA: TGTGCCAGCAGCCCGGGACTAGCGGGAGGCTTTACAGATACGCAGTATTTT. This sequence encodes CASSPGLAGGFTDTQYF.

The chain joins TRBV7-9 to TRBJ1-5, with no clear D. The V gene's germline CDR1 is SEHNR and CDR2 FQNEAQ (reference sequence). The CDR3 contains 15 residues. Trimming stripped 1 base from V and 0 bases from J, with 7 bases between. CDR3 region: CASSLGGSSNQPQHF. The CDR3 DNA reads as TGTGCCAGCAGCTTAGGCGGGAGTAGCAATCAGCCCCAGCATTTT.

This clone was seen only once. The chain joins TRBV10-3 to TRBJ2-5; the D gene is possibly TRBD2 (6 bases). The CDR3 sequence is 15 residues long. Trimming removed 2 bases from V and 4 bases from J, with 14 bases in between. Germline V gene data show CDR1 as ENHRY and CDR2 as SYGVKD. CDR3 bases: TGTGCCATCAGTGAGCCTGGACTATCCGGAGAGACCCAGTACTTC. It specifies CAISEPGLSGETQYF.